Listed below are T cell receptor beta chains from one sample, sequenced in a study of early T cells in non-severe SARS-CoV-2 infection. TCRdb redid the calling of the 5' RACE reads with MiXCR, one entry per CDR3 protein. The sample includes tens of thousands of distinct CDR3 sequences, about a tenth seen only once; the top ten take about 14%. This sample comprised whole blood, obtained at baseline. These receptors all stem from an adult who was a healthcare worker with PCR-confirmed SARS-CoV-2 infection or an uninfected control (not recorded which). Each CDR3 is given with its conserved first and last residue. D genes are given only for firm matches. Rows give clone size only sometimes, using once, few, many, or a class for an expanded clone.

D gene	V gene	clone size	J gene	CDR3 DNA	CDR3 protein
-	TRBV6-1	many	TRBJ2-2	TGTGCCAGCAGTGAGGGCAGGGCCGGAACCGGGGAGCTGTTTTTT	CASSEGRAGTGELFF
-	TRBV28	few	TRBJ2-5	TGTGCCAGCAGCCACCAGTTTCAAGAGACCCAGTACTTC	CASSHQFQETQYF
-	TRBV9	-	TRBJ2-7	TGTGCCAGCAGCGTAGGAGCGGCCCCCTACGAGCAGTACTTC	CASSVGAAPYEQYF
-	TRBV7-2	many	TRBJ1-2	TGTGCCAGCAGCTTAGCCACAGGGTTGGCTAACTATGGCTACACCTTC	CASSLATGLANYGYTF
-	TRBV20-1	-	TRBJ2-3	TGCAGTGCTAGAGTCACTTCCACAGATACGCAGTATTTT	CSARVTSTDTQYF
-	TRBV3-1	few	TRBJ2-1	TGTGCCAGCAGCCAAGTGATTTTAAGGGGCAATGAGCAGTTCTTC	CASSQVILRGNEQFF
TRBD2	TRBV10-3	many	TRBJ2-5	TGTGCCATCCGGACTAGCGGGGGGGACGTCCAGTACTTC	CAIRTSGGDVQYF
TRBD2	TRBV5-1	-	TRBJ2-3	TGCGCCAGCAGTAGGACTAGCGGGGAGGATACGCAGTATTTT	CASSRTSGEDTQYF
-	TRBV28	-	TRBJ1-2	TGTGCCAGCAGTTTGCCAGCCAATAACTATGGCTACACCTTC	CASSLPANNYGYTF
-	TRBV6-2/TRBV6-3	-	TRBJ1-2	TGTGCCAGCAGTTACTCGATATCGAACTATGGCTACACCTTC	CASSYSISNYGYTF
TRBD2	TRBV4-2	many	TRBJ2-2	TGTGCCAGCAGCCATTCTCCGGGACTAGCGTCCGGGGAGCTGTTTTTT	CASSHSPGLASGELFF
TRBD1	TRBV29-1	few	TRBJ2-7	TGCAGCGTTAGGGTGGACAGGGCCCCCTACGAGCAGTACTTC	CSVRVDRAPYEQYF
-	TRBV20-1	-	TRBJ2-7	TGCAGTGCTCTAAGCGAGACAGGAAAATACGAGCAGTACTTC	CSALSETGKYEQYF
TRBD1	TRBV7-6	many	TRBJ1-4	TGTGCCAGCAGATCCGGGACAGTAAATGAAAAACTGTTTTTT	CASRSGTVNEKLFF
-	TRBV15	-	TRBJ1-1	TGTGCCACCAGCAGAGTACAGGGCTTAACTGAAGCTTTCTTT	CATSRVQGLTEAFF
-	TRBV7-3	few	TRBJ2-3	TGTGCCAGCAGCGGCTTGGGATCTAGCACAGATACGCAGTATTTT	CASSGLGSSTDTQYF
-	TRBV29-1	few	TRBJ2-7	TGCAGCGTTGTCGTTCGGGCCTACGAGCAGTACTTC	CSVVVRAYEQYF
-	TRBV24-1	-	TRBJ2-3	TGTGCCACCAGTGATTCGTTCATACCGGGACTCGCGCAGTATTTT	CATSDSFIPGLAQYF
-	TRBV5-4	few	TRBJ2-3	TGTGCCAGCAGCCTACACGCGGATACGCAGTATTTT	CASSLHADTQYF
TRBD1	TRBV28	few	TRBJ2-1	TGTGCCAGCAGTCCTCGACAGGGGGCCGGCAATGAGCAGTTCTTC	CASSPRQGAGNEQFF
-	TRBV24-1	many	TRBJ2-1	TGTGCCACCAGTGACTCCTTGACTCCTTCCCATGGGTATGAGCAGTTCTTC	CATSDSLTPSHGYEQFF
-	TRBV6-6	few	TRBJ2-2	TGTGCCAGCAGTTACGCCGAGTCCGGGGAGCTGTTTTTT	CASSYAESGELFF